This T cell receptor (beta chain) was documented in a study of blood T cell repertoires in COVID-19. Study-wide context: Researchers got acute and convalescent COVID-19 samples from the United States, Italy and Spain. The cDNA or gDNA used as material had been derived from T cells, B-cell-depleted T cells, or PBMCs.

Under the authors' procedure: How many nucleated cells were present was estimated from reference gene primer amplification. Repertoires were generated with immunoSEQ multiplex PCR, while TCRdb's copy carries only in-frame clones and drops some. That table is the source of V, J and clone size, and D and trimming were worked out from the DNA. The data show 150,000 to 200,000 clones, 70% to 85% seen once. This CDR3 is 14 amino acids long. Germline V CDR1 and CDR2: SNHLY, FYNNEI. Trimming took 4 bases from V and 1 from J, leaving 11 bases between them. Specimen: peripheral blood. The TCR comes from a woman aged 30 to 39 with acute or convalescent COVID-19. The chain joins TRBV2 to TRBJ2-7; D perhaps matches TRBD1 (5 bases). The CDR3 DNA sequence: TGTGCCAGCAGTGCCAGGGTGGAGTCCTACGAGCAGTACTTC. Translation: CASSARVESYEQYF.